This TCR beta chain was found in a study of T-cell memory formation after mild COVID-19. Study information: There were largely donor-specific TCR clusters.

TCRdb re-analysed the 5' RACE reads in MiXCR, keeping a single row per CDR3 protein. The sample carries about 190,000 distinct CDR3 sequences, about 20% recorded once. Points from the study as a whole: Shrinking CD4+ clones resided mostly in CM and EM, and CD8+ ones in EMRA. Later expanders leaned CD4+, whereas clones that contracted between day 15 and 85 were balanced CD4/CD8.

Notes on this clonotype: Its cognate antigen is unknown.

Deletions cut 0 bases from V and 4 bases from J, with 14 bases between. Germline CDR1 and CDR2: SGDLS and YYNGEE. CDR3 size: 15 residues. The chain is built from TRBV9 and TRBJ2-7; weak D call: TRBD1 (6 bases). The clonotype originates from an adult woman who had mild COVID-19 (a few samples of this study predate the infection). Cell type and time point are not known. Input material: PBMCs or a T cell subset sorted from them (not recorded which). DNA of the CDR3: TGTGCCAGCAGCGTAGCAGGGGTCGGGGATTACGAGCAGTACTTC. Encoded protein: CASSVAGVGDYEQYF.